A single sample gave rise to the 2 T cell receptor beta chains below, sequenced in a study of T cells in Graves' hyperthyroidism and ophthalmopathy. TCR beta CDR3 regions were amplified from RNA. During a first-round RT-PCR of the TCR CDR3, the HTBI primer set was used. TCRdb independently ran MiXCR on the multiplex PCR reads; one entry per CDR3 protein. The table has around 360,000 distinct CDR3 sequences, approximately 16% seen once. The material sequenced was blood. Source of these receptors: a woman aged 55-69 years with Graves' ophthalmopathy.

The chain combines TRBV6-1 with TRBJ2-1; a weak D match, TRBD1 (5 bases). Germline CDR1 is MNHNS and CDR2 is SASEGT. The CDR3 has 13 residues. V was trimmed by 1 base and J by 6 bases, leaving 7 bases between them. The CDR3 sequence: CASSEVGVNEQFF. The CDR3 DNA is TGTGCCAGCAGTGAAGTAGGGGTCAATGAGCAGTTCTTC.

Many counts were recorded for this clonotype. This rearrangement joins TRBV6-1 to TRBJ2-7; 8 nucleotides match TRBD1. The V and J ends lost 6 bases and 5 bases, in that order; junction bases with no gene match: 12. The CDR3 has 15 amino acids. From germline, CDR1 is MNHNS and CDR2 SASEGT. The CDR3 region is CASRGQAGGGNEQYF. The CDR3 bases are TGTGCCAGCAGGGGACAGGCAGGTGGGGGGAACGAGCAGTACTTC.